These 18 T cell receptor beta chains originate from one sample sequenced in a study of blood T cell repertoires in COVID-19. Assay used: immunoSEQ multiplex PCR; TCRdb lists only in-frame clones, some missing. Here the sample spans 150,000 to 200,000 clones, less than 90% being singletons. The specimen sequenced was peripheral blood. The receptors come from a woman between 65 and 79 years old with COVID-19, enrolled during active disease.

The chain joins TRBV5-5 to TRBJ2-3, with TRBD1 as a possible D gene (6 bases). The CDR3 is 13 residues long. In germline, CDR1 is SGHKS, CDR2 YYEKEE (reference sequence). Between the trimmed V and J ends, which lost 5 bases and 5 bases, there was a span of 12 bases. The CDR3 here is CASSQQGLDTQYF. CDR3 in DNA: TGTGCCAGCAGTCAACAGGGTTTAGATACGCAGTATTTT. Together with reference TRBV5-5 and TRBJ2-3, the CDR3 gives the full variable domain: DAGVTQSPTHLIKTRGQQVTLRCSPISGHKSVSWYQQVLGQGPQFIFQYYEKEERGRGNFPDRFSARQFPNYSSELNVNALLLGDSALYLCASSQQGLDTQYFGPGTRLTVL.

The chain carries TRBV7-2 and TRBJ1-1; 9 positions agree with TRBD1. Germline V gene data show CDR1 as SGHTA and CDR2 as FQGNSA. The CDR3 consists of 12 residues. With V trimmed by 6 bases and J by 10 bases, 6 bases remained unmatched. CDR3 amino acids: CASRKGQGPAFF. The CDR3 region has the DNA TGTGCCAGCAGGAAGGGACAGGGACCAGCTTTCTTT. Looking up the rest from reference TRBV7-2 and TRBJ1-1 gives the full variable domain: GAGVSQSPSNKVTEKGKDVELRCDPISGHTALYWYRQSLGQGLEFLIYFQGNSAPDKSGLPSDRFSAERTGGSVSTLTIQRTQQEDSAVYLCASRKGQGPAFFGQGTRLTVV.

This sequence joins TRBV5-1 and TRBJ1-4; 9 bases align to TRBD1. With 4 bases clipped from V and 4 bases from J, the junction kept 5 bases outside the gene matches. In germline, CDR1 is SGHRS, CDR2 YFSETQ. This CDR3 contains 15 residues. In DNA, the CDR3 is TGCGCCAGCAGCCGTTCGGGACAGGGTAATGAAAAACTGTTTTTT. Its translation is CASSRSGQGNEKLFF.

This chain connects TRBV24-1 to TRBJ2-2, with D possibly being TRBD1 (6 bases). Per the germline V gene, CDR1 is KGHDR and CDR2 is SFDVKD. There are 17 residues in the CDR3. V was cut by 0 bases and J by 1 base, with 11 bases left in between. CDR3 amino acids: CATSDLSWDMNTGELFF. CDR3 DNA sequence: TGTGCCACCAGTGATTTGAGCTGGGACATGAACACCGGGGAGCTGTTTTTT.

V gene TRBV11-3 combines with J gene TRBJ2-1, with D perhaps matching TRBD1 (5 bases). Germline V gene sequence: CDR1 SGHNT, CDR2 YENEEA. Trimming removed 8 bases from V and 4 bases from J, with 12 bases in between. This CDR3 has 13 amino acids. CDR3 DNA sequence: TGTGCCAGCGCGCCAGGGTCGTACAATGAGCAGTTCTTC. It encodes CASAPGSYNEQFF.

The chain uses TRBV6-5 and TRBJ2-1; 11 bases are a match to TRBD2. CDR3 length equals 15 residues. The germline V gene has CDR1 MNHEY and CDR2 SVGAGI. V trimming: 6 bases; J trimming: 0 bases; junction bases outside the gene matches: 1. The CDR3 protein is CASRGTSGSYNEQFF. The CDR3 coding sequence is TGTGCCAGCAGAGGGACTAGCGGCTCCTACAATGAGCAGTTCTTC.

The rearrangement joins TRBV5-8 to TRBJ2-7; TRBD2 is a possible D gene (6 bases). CDR1 is SGHTS and CDR2 is YDEGEE in the germline V gene. This CDR3 is 16 amino acids long. The germline V and J ends were trimmed by 1 base and 7 bases, with 21 bases remaining between them. CDR3 coding DNA: TGTGCCAGCAGCTTGTTTTTATTGGGGGAGGTGGAGGAGCAGTACTTC. Its translation: CASSLFLLGEVEEQYF. The full variable domain, rest sourced from reference TRBV5-8 and TRBJ2-7, is EAGVTQSPTHLIKTRGQQATLRCSPISGHTSVYWYQQALGLGLQFLLWYDEGEERNRGNFPPRFSGRQFPNYSSELNVNALELEDSALYLCASSLFLLGEVEEQYFGPGTRLTVT.

The chain employs TRBV28 and TRBJ2-7; D possibly corresponds to TRBD2 (7 bases). This CDR3 spans 17 amino acids. The V gene's germline CDR1 is MDHEN and CDR2 SYDVKM. V was cut by 4 bases and J by 6 bases, with 25 bases left in between. The CDR3 protein is CASSSPGGGPGTGEQYV. Here the CDR3 DNA reads TGTGCCAGCAGTTCACCCGGCGGGGGCCCAGGGACGGGCGAGCAGTACGTC.

This chain connects TRBV5-6 to TRBJ2-6, with D maybe TRBD1 (5 bases). V gave up 2 bases and J gave up 2 bases, with 8 bases separating them. CDR3 size: 15 residues. Germline loops: CDR1 SGHDT, CDR2 YYEEEE. The CDR3 DNA reads as TGTGCCAGCAGCTTCCTGGGGCCTGGGGCCAACGTCCTGACTTTC. Protein product: CASSFLGPGANVLTF.

This clone was seen many times. The chain couples TRBV6-1 to TRBJ2-1; 13 bases match TRBD2. The CDR3 covers 19 residues. V lost 4 bases to trimming and J lost 0 bases; unmatched junction nucleotides: 9. In germline, CDR1 is MNHNS, CDR2 SASEGT. CDR3 DNA sequence: TGTGCCAGCAGTGTCTCCGGGACTAGCGGGGAAAGCTCCTACAATGAGCAGTTCTTC. Translating gives CASSVSGTSGESSYNEQFF.

This clone occurred a few times. The V call is TRBV10-3, the J call TRBJ1-4; 8 positions match TRBD1. V was pared by 11 bases and J by 3 bases, with 8 bases of the junction left unmatched. The CDR3 runs to 14 residues. Germline V gene lookup returns CDR1 ENHRY and CDR2 SYGVKD. This CDR3 is CAVSGGSANEKLFF. CDR3 nucleotides: TGTGCCGTCTCAGGGGGCTCGGCTAATGAAAAACTGTTTTTT.

The chain employs TRBV5-4 and TRBJ2-3, with a tentative D call TRBD2 (6 bases). The ends were cut back, 4 bases at V and 0 bases at J, with 12 bases in the middle. This CDR3 is built from 15 residues. CDR1 SGHNT and CDR2 YYREEE come from the germline V gene (reference sequence). The CDR3 DNA sequence: TGTGCCAGCAGCAGGACCGGGGGAAGCACAGATACGCAGTATTTT. It specifies CASSRTGGSTDTQYF.

The V call is TRBV9, the J call TRBJ2-3, with D unresolved. V was pared by 0 bases and J by 2 bases, with 7 bases between. This CDR3 is built from 14 residues. Germline CDR1 SGDLS, CDR2 YYNGEE. The DNA for the CDR3 is TGTGCCAGCAGCGTAGGAGCCTACACAGATACGCAGTATTTT. It yields the protein CASSVGAYTDTQYF.

The DNA of the CDR3 is TGTGCCAGCTCACCAGGGACAGGGGGGACCGGGGCCAACGTCCTGACTTTC. Residues: CASSPGTGGTGANVLTF. The J gene is TRBJ2-6, the V gene TRBV18; 11 bases are a match to TRBD1. V lost 2 bases and J lost 4; bases outside the gene matches: 4. Germline V CDR1 and CDR2: KGHSH, LQKENI. The CDR3 runs 17 residues.

This clone was detected once. The chain carries TRBV28 and TRBJ2-6, with D hard to call. The CDR3 runs 16 residues. V gave up 2 bases and J gave up 4 bases, with 12 bases separating them. Germline V CDR1 and CDR2: MDHEN, SYDVKM. In nucleotides, the CDR3 is TGTGCCAGCAGTTTAAGAGGTACCCTCGGGGCCAACGTCCTGACTTTC. This gives the protein CASSLRGTLGANVLTF.

The chain is built from TRBV29-1 and TRBJ1-1, with D unclear. Germline CDR1 reads SQVTM; CDR2 reads ANQGSEA. The CDR3 covers 11 residues. Deletions cut 0 bases from V and 8 bases from J, with 7 bases between. CDR3 amino acids: CSVEDLIEAFF. The CDR3 nucleotides read TGCAGCGTTGAAGATCTTATAGAAGCTTTCTTT.

This rearrangement joins TRBV24-1 to TRBJ1-2; 7 bases are shared with TRBD1. The CDR3 spans 14 residues. V gave up 5 bases and J gave up 3 bases; unmatched junction bases: 5. Per the germline V gene, CDR1 is KGHDR and CDR2 is SFDVKD. This CDR3 reads CATSARTGDYGYTF. CDR3 in DNA: TGTGCCACCAGTGCCCGAACAGGGGACTATGGCTACACCTTC.

The V call is TRBV9, the J call TRBJ2-3, with 7 bases lining up with TRBD2. V lost 2 bases, J lost 2 bases, and 5 bases stayed unmatched. This CDR3 spans 15 amino acids. Germline values: CDR1 SGDLS, CDR2 YYNGEE. CDR3 DNA sequence: TGTGCCAGCAGCGTTGCGGGAGCCAACACAGATACGCAGTATTTT. It yields the protein CASSVAGANTDTQYF.